These T cell receptor beta chains were read from a single sample in a study of blood T cell repertoires in COVID-19. TCRdb keeps only in-frame clones here, not all; method: immunoSEQ multiplex PCR. The sample includes almost 250,000 clones, roughly 86% of them seen just once. Sequenced sample: peripheral blood. The receptors derive from a woman aged 55-75 years who had recovered from COVID-19. Both conserved end residues are part of each CDR3. A D gene is named only where the DNA matches it firmly. Only part of the rows carry a size: once, few, many, or a class if the clone is expanded.

d_call	clone_size	j_call	v_call	cdr3_nt	cdr3_aa
NA	NA	TRBJ1-2	TRBV5-4	TGTGCCAGCAGCTCGGAGGGGGGGGGCATAAACTATGGCTACACCTTC	CASSSEGGGINYGYTF
TRBD1	NA	TRBJ2-3	TRBV4-2	TGTGCCAGCAGCCAAGAAAGGTCAGGGGGCTGGGATACGCAGTATTTT	CASSQERSGGWDTQYF
TRBD1	NA	TRBJ1-1	TRBV9	TGTGCCAGCAGCGCGACAGGGAGGACTGAAGCTTTCTTT	CASSATGRTEAFF
NA	NA	TRBJ2-5	TRBV6-2/TRBV6-3	TGTGCCAGCAGTTTGGGCAGTCTGAGCACAGAGACCCAGTACTTC	CASSLGSLSTETQYF
NA	NA	TRBJ2-1	TRBV7-2	TGTGCCAGCAGCTTAGCGTTTTCCCCGTCCTACAATGAGCAGTTCTTC	CASSLAFSPSYNEQFF
NA	NA	TRBJ1-4	TRBV4-1	TGCGCCAGCAGCCAACCGATGGGGGGGGGTGAAAAACTGTTTTTT	CASSQPMGGGEKLFF
TRBD1	NA	TRBJ1-1	TRBV5-1	TGCGCCAGCAGCTTATCCGGGACAGGGAACACTGAAGCTTTCTTT	CASSLSGTGNTEAFF
TRBD1	NA	TRBJ1-2	TRBV24-1	TGTGCCACCAGTGACGTGGGACAGGGCGGGGGCTACACCTTC	CATSDVGQGGGYTF
TRBD1	once	TRBJ1-4	TRBV6-6	TGTGCCAGCAGTTCCCAGACAGGGGGCAGTGAAAAACTGTTTTTT	CASSSQTGGSEKLFF
NA	once	TRBJ2-5	TRBV5-8	TGTGCCAGCAGCTTGGACAGAGAGACCCAGTACTTC	CASSLDRETQYF
NA	few	TRBJ1-5	TRBV4-1	TGCGCCAGCAGCCGTACCCGGACGAGGGGGACTCAGCCCCAGCATTTT	CASSRTRTRGTQPQHF
NA	NA	TRBJ1-1	TRBV20-1	TGCAGTGCTAGAGATCTAAAAAAAGCTTTCTTT	CSARDLKKAFF
NA	few	TRBJ2-7	TRBV5-4	TGTGCCAGCTCCCTTCGAGGACTTGGTTCGTACGAGCAGTACTTC	CASSLRGLGSYEQYF
TRBD1	NA	TRBJ2-2	TRBV6-5	TGTGCCAGCAGCCGGGACAGGTTGGGCGGGGAGCTGTTTTTT	CASSRDRLGGELFF
TRBD1	NA	TRBJ1-2	TRBV2	TGTGCCACACACGGACAGGGAGGGTCTAGATTCTATGGCTACACCTTC	CATHGQGGSRFYGYTF
NA	NA	TRBJ2-3	TRBV29-1	TGCAGCGTTGAGGGCGGGCGGGGTGCAGATACGCAGTATTTT	CSVEGGRGADTQYF